This TCR beta chain was profiled in a study of PD-L1 blockade in urothelial cancer. About the research overall: Chemotherapy regimens numbering 0 to 3 had been given to patients. Blood yielded a median of approximately 130,000 T cells per sample.

Repertoires were generated with immunoSEQ multiplex PCR, while TCRdb's copy carries only in-frame clones and drops some. The sample yields about 50,000 clones, approximately 77% seen once. Sequences were derived from PBMCs, sampled around atezolizumab (anti-PD-L1) treatment. This TCR was sampled from a man in his 70s with urothelial cancer.

CDR3 sequence reads: CASSLPQGSYTF. CDR3 nucleotide sequence: TGTGCCAGCTCACTTCCTCAGGGCAGCTACACCTTC. This sequence joins TRBV18 and TRBJ1-2; TRBD1 is a possible D gene (5 bases). The CDR3 length is 12 residues. Trimming removed 4 bases at V and 9 bases at J, with 12 bases between. Germline V gives CDR1 KGHSH, CDR2 LQKENI.